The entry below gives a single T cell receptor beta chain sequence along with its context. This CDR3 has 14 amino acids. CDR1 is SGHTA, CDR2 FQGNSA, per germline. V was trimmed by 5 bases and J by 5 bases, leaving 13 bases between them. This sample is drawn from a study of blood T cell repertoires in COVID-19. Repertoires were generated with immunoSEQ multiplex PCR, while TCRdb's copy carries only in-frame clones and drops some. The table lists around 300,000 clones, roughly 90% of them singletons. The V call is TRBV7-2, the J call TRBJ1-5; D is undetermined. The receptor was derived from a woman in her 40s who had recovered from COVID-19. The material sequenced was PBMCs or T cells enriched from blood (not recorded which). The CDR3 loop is CASSTFQVDQPQHF. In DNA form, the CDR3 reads TGTGCCAGCAGCACCTTCCAGGTCGATCAGCCCCAGCATTTT.